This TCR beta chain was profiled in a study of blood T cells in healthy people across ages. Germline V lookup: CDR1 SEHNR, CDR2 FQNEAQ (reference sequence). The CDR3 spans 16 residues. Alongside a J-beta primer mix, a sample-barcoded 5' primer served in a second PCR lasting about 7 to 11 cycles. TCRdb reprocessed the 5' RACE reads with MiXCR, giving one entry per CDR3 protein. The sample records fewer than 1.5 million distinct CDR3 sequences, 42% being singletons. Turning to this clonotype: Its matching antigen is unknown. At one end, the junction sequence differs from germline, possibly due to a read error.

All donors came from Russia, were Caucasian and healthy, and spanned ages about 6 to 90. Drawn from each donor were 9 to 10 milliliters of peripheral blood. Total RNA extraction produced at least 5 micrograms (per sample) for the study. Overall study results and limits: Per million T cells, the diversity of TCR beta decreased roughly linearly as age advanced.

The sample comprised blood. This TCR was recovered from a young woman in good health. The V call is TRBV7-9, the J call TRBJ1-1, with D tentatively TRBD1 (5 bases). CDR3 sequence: CACSLAAGTGNTEAFF. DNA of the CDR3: TGTGCCTGCAGCTTAGCAGCGGGGACGGGGAACACTGAAGCTTTCTTT.